Listed here are 8 T cell receptor beta chains from one sample, sequenced in a study of shared clonotypes between healthy human individuals. The repertoire was sequenced with immunoSEQ multiplex PCR; TCRdb's copy has only in-frame clones and lacks some. This sample carries 600,000 or so clones, about 98% of them seen once, and the ten largest clones take 0.3% to 0.35%. CD45RO-negative CD8 cells positively selected for CCR7 made up the naive population, which excluded terminally differentiated effector memory CD45RA+ cells. The specimen was naive CD8+ T cells sorted from blood. Source of these receptors: a man aged 30-40 years in good health.

The V gene is TRBV12-5, the J gene TRBJ1-1; 7 bases are a match to TRBD1. The V and J ends lost 5 bases and 0 bases, in that order; junction bases with no gene match: 12. This CDR3 is built from 17 residues. The germline gives CDR1 LGHNT, CDR2 FRNRAP. CDR3 sequence (DNA): TGTGCTAGTGGTACAGGGGTAGGCGGCCCCTTGAACACTGAAGCTTTCTTT. It yields the protein CASGTGVGGPLNTEAFF.

The V and J genes are TRBV5-4 and TRBJ2-7, with TRBD1 identical over 9 bases. Germline CDR1 and CDR2: SGHNT and YYREEE (reference sequence). Trimming at V came to 0 bases and at J to 4 bases, leaving 2 bases not matched to a gene. The CDR3 length is 14 residues. CDR3 coding DNA: TGTGCCAGCAGCTTGGGGACAGGGGCGTACGAGCAGTACTTC. This sequence encodes CASSLGTGAYEQYF.

This chain uses TRBV28 with TRBJ2-2; no clear D gene. Deletions cut 3 bases from V and 7 bases from J, with 12 bases between. Germline loops: CDR1 MDHEN, CDR2 SYDVKM. The CDR3 extends over 14 amino acids. This chain's CDR3 is CASSLYGYGGELFF. CDR3 coding DNA: TGTGCCAGCAGTTTGTATGGGTACGGCGGGGAGCTGTTTTTT.

CDR3 sequence reads: CASSDVSAGGRHEQFF. CDR3 nucleotides: TGTGCCAGCAGTGATGTTTCAGCGGGAGGACGGCATGAGCAGTTCTTC. This rearrangement joins TRBV6-1 to TRBJ2-1; 9 nucleotides match TRBD2. J lost 8 bases, V lost 3 bases, and 11 bases had no gene match. The CDR3 extends over 16 amino acids. CDR1 MNHNS and CDR2 SASEGT come from the germline V gene.

This rearrangement joins TRBV27 to TRBJ1-5; D remains ambiguous. There are 15 residues in the CDR3. Germline CDR1 and CDR2: MNHEY and SMNVEV (reference sequence). The germline V and J ends were trimmed by 8 bases and 1 base, with 15 bases remaining between them. The CDR3 here is CASGSPPGSNQPQHF. CDR3 coding DNA: TGTGCCAGCGGATCCCCCCCAGGAAGCAATCAGCCCCAGCATTTT.

The chain joins TRBV9 to TRBJ2-1; 8 nucleotides align to TRBD1. V gave up 0 bases and J gave up 9 bases; unmatched junction bases: 8. Germline CDR1 and CDR2: SGDLS and YYNGEE. The CDR3 covers 15 residues. The CDR3 sequence is CASSVGDRSESEQFF. DNA of the CDR3: TGTGCCAGCAGCGTAGGGGACAGGTCGGAAAGTGAGCAGTTCTTC.

The V gene is TRBV19, the J gene TRBJ1-2; D is uncertain. Germline V gene lookup returns CDR1 LNHDA and CDR2 SQIVND (reference sequence). This CDR3 region has 13 residues. V lost 0 bases and J 8 bases, leaving 10 bases between the germline ends. The CDR3 is CASSIEALKGYTF. CDR3 DNA sequence: TGTGCCAGTAGTATAGAGGCACTCAAGGGCTACACCTTC. Supplemented by reference TRBV19 and TRBJ1-2, the full variable domain reads DGGITQSPKYLFRKEGQNVTLSCEQNLNHDAMYWYRQDPGQGLRLIYYSQIVNDFQKGDIAEGYSVSREKKESFPLTVTSAQKNPTAFYLCASSIEALKGYTFGSGTRLTVV.

The V gene is TRBV4-3, the J gene TRBJ1-5; D not certain. The germline V gene has CDR1 LGHNA and CDR2 YSLEER. The CDR3 is 15 amino acids. V was cut by 0 bases and J by 6 bases, with 12 bases left in between. CDR3 sequence (DNA): TGCGCCAGCAGCCAAGATAGAACAACCGGTCAGCCCCAGCATTTT. Translating gives CASSQDRTTGQPQHF.